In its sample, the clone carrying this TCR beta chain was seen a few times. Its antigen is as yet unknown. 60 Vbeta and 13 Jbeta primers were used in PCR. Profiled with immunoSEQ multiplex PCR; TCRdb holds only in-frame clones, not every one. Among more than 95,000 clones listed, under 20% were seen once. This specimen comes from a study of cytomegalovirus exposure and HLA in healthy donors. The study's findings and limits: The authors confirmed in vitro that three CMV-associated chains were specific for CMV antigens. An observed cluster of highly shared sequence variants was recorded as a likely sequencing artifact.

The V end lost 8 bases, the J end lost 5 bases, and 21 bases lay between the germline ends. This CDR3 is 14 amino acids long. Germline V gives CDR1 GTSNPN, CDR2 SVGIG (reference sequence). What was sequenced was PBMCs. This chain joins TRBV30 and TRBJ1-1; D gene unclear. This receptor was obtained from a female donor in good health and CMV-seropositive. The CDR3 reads CARGRGDLGTEAFF. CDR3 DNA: TGTGCCCGTGGCCGCGGGGATTTGGGGACTGAAGCTTTCTTT.